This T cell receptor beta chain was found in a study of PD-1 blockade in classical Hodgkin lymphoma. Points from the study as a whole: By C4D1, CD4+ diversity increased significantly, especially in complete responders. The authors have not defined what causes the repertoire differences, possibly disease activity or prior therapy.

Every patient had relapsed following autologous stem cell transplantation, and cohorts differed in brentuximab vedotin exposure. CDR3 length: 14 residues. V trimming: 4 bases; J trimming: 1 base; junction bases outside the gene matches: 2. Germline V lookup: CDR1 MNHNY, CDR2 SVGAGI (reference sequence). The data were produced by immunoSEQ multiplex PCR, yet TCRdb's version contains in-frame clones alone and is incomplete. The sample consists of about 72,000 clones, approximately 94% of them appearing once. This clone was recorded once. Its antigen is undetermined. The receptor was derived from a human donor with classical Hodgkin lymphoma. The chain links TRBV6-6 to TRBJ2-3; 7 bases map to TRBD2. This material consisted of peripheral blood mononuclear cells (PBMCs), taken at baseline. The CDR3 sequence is CASSLGRGTDTQYF. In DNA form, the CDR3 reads TGTGCCAGCAGTTTGGGGAGGGGCACAGATACGCAGTATTTT.